The sample holds a few counts of the clone carrying this T cell receptor (beta chain). Its antigen is not identified. PCR involved 60 Vbeta and 13 Jbeta primers. Some clones are missing from TCRdb's copy, which holds only in-frame ones; the method was immunoSEQ multiplex PCR. The table has around 100,000 clones, roughly 70% seen once. The data are from a study of cytomegalovirus exposure and HLA in healthy donors. Study information: Counted in an early data release were 85 million or so unique TCRs from HLA-typed donors. Points from the study as a whole: Most subjects' HLA-A and HLA-B alleles were reportedly predicted from TCR beta sequences.

The sequencing sample was made of PBMCs. The source is a man under 40 in good health and CMV-seropositive.

In nucleotides, the CDR3 is TGTGCCAGCAGCTTGGGAGCCGGGACAGGGGAGTACGAGCAGTACTTC. It yields the protein CASSLGAGTGEYEQYF. V and J are TRBV11-3 and TRBJ2-7; 10 bases map to TRBD1. The CDR3 consists of 16 residues. Germline CDR1 and CDR2: SGHNT and YENEEA. The trim removed 3 bases at V and 4 bases at J, leaving 9 bases unmatched.